This T cell receptor (beta chain) comes out of a study of cytomegalovirus exposure and HLA in healthy donors. The PCR was carried out with 60 Vbeta primers and 13 Jbeta primers. Method: immunoSEQ multiplex PCR; TCRdb's copy keeps in-frame clones and lacks some. The sample yields some 85,000 clones, over 70% seen once. Broader study findings: Productive status was seen about 87% or about 30% of the time for most TCR beta V segments in an earlier analysis.

As to this clone: Its antigen remains unidentified.

Sequenced: PBMCs. The sequence derives from a middle-aged man in good health and CMV-seronegative.

CDR3 in amino acids: CASSLGTWENYGYTF. CDR3 nucleotides: TGTGCCAGCAGCTTAGGGACTTGGGAGAACTATGGCTACACCTTC. The V and J genes are TRBV11-2 and TRBJ1-2; D remains ambiguous. In germline, CDR1 is SGHAT, CDR2 FQNNGV. The CDR3 loop spans 15 amino acids. Trimming shortened V by 1 base and J by 2 bases, and 11 bases separated the two germline ends.